A single TCR beta chain is shown here with its context. What it binds is unknown. CDR1 is ENHRY and CDR2 is SYGVKD in the germline V gene. V was clipped by 7 bases and J by 2 bases; unmatched bases: 6. The CDR3 has 14 residues. TCRdb recomputed calls from the reads with MiXCR, one row per CDR3 protein. The sample holds about 830,000 distinct CDR3 sequences; approximately 32% are singletons and the top ten take 12%. The data were taken from a study of T cell repertoires in cytomegalovirus infection. Whole-study context: Recently identified HLA-C-restricted and well-studied HLA-B-restricted CMV epitopes were used. The public TCR beta signatures pointed to both CMV infection and matching HLA type.

The chain joins TRBV10-3 to TRBJ2-5; 8 bases are a match to TRBD2. Sequences were derived from cultured CD8+ T cells from PBMCs, sampled from culture after CMV antigen stimulation. This clonotype originated in a human donor in good health (CMV status not recorded). Some clones in this sample may be carry-over from other donors' samples. The chain's CDR3 is CAIKGGGKQETQYF. Here the CDR3 DNA reads TGTGCCATCAAGGGCGGGGGGAAACAAGAGACCCAGTACTTC.